The rows below give T cell receptor beta chains drawn from one sample of a study of blood T cells in healthy people across ages. TCRdb itself ran the 5' RACE reads through MiXCR, one entry per CDR3 protein. The sample lists over 1,500,000 distinct CDR3 sequences, approximately 40% seen once, with 20% to 25% in the top ten. The sample comprised blood. These TCRs come from a human donor in good health. The CDR3 runs from the conserved cysteine through the conserved F or W. D genes are given only for firm matches. Some rows have no size entry. The others give once, few or many, or a class for an expanded clone.

J gene	CDR3 length	clone size	D gene	V gene	CDR3 DNA	CDR3 protein
TRBJ1-2	14	NA	NA	TRBV9	TGTGCCAGCAGCGCCCCAGCTGACCTCGGTGGCTACACCTTC	CASSAPADLGGYTF
TRBJ1-1	11	few	NA	TRBV4-3	TGCGCCAGCAGCCACGACAGCGAAGCTTTCTTT	CASSHDSEAFF
TRBJ1-2	15	NA	NA	TRBV11-2	TGTGCCGGCAGCTTAAATGGGGGTCTTAACTATGGCTACACCTTC	CAGSLNGGLNYGYTF
TRBJ1-1	14	NA	NA	TRBV5-6	TGTGCCAGCAGCTTGTATAGCGCGGGCACTGAAGCTTTCTTT	CASSLYSAGTEAFF
TRBJ2-3	15	NA	NA	TRBV4-2	TGTGCCAGCAGCCAAGATCTTTTTCGAACAGATACGCAGTATTTT	CASSQDLFRTDTQYF
TRBJ1-1	13	many	NA	TRBV7-2	TGTGCCAGCAGCTTAGCGTGGAACACTGAAGCTTTCTTT	CASSLAWNTEAFF
TRBJ2-4	12	NA	TRBD1	TRBV12-3/TRBV12-4	TGTGCCAGTGGACAGGGAAGTATCATTCAGTACTTC	CASGQGSIIQYF
TRBJ2-1	13	many	TRBD2	TRBV29-1	TGCAGCGTGGCCGGGACTAGCGGCAATGAGCAGTTCTTC	CSVAGTSGNEQFF
TRBJ1-6	19	NA	TRBD1	TRBV6-5	TGTGCCAGCAGTTACCGATACCCCGGGACAGGGGGCTCCAATTCACCCCTCCACTTT	CASSYRYPGTGGSNSPLHF
TRBJ2-5	15	NA	TRBD2	TRBV5-4	TGTGCCAGCGGCACTGGACTAGCGGGGTATGAGACCCAGTACTTC	CASGTGLAGYETQYF
TRBJ1-2	19	few	TRBD1	TRBV24-1	TGTACCACCAGTGATTCCATCTACGACAGGGACTCGTCTAACTATGGCTACACCTTC	CTTSDSIYDRDSSNYGYTF
TRBJ2-7	13	NA	TRBD2	TRBV20-1	TGCAGTGCGCGGGGACTAGAATGGGGCGAGCAGTACTTC	CSARGLEWGEQYF
TRBJ2-3	14	NA	NA	TRBV6-2/TRBV6-3	TGTGCCAGCCGGACGCGGGGTGGAACAGATACGCAGTATTTT	CASRTRGGTDTQYF
TRBJ2-1	14	few	TRBD1	TRBV2	TGTGCCAGCACCGGGACAGGTTTTTACAATGAGCAGTTCTTC	CASTGTGFYNEQFF
TRBJ1-5	16	NA	NA	TRBV28	TGTGCCAGCACCACCCGACCAGGGGAGGTCAATCAGCCCCAGCATTTT	CASTTRPGEVNQPQHF
TRBJ1-2	14	few	TRBD1	TRBV5-1	TGCGCCAGCAGCTTCCCCGACAGGGACCGAGGCTACACCTTC	CASSFPDRDRGYTF
TRBJ2-7	14	NA	TRBD2	TRBV20-1	TGCAGTGCTAGAGATGGGCGGGGGGATGACGAGCAGTACTTC	CSARDGRGDDEQYF
TRBJ2-1	17	few	TRBD2	TRBV5-1	TGCGCCAGCAGCACCGGACTAGCGGGGGCCCACCACAATGAGCAGTTCTTC	CASSTGLAGAHHNEQFF
TRBJ2-7	19	few	NA	TRBV4-3	TGCGCCAGCAGCCAAGCGATAGCTAGTAGGGCGGAGAGCTCCTACGAGCAGTACTTC	CASSQAIASRAESSYEQYF
TRBJ2-2	20	few	NA	TRBV7-7	TGTGCTAGCAGCTTAGTCGCCCAGGACAGTATACTATCGAACACCGGGGAGCTGTTTTTT	CASSLVAQDSILSNTGELFF
TRBJ2-4	15	few	NA	TRBV11-2	TGTGCCAGCAGCTTAGTTTACAGGGCCAAAAACATTCAGTACTTC	CASSLVYRAKNIQYF
TRBJ2-5	14	once	NA	TRBV6-1	TGTGCCAGCAGAGCAGCTGGGTCTGGGGAGACCCAGTACTTC	CASRAAGSGETQYF
TRBJ1-5	15	NA	TRBD1	TRBV7-2	TGTGCCAGCAGCCCAGGAGTACAGGGGGCACAGCCCCAGCATTTT	CASSPGVQGAQPQHF
TRBJ2-3	13	few	NA	TRBV12-3/TRBV12-4	TGTGCCAGCACCCAAGGGGTCCCCGATACGCAGTATTTT	CASTQGVPDTQYF
TRBJ2-7	17	NA	NA	TRBV7-6	TGTGCCAGCAGCCCCCCGTTCAGCCTAAAGGTCTTCTACGAGCAGTACTTC	CASSPPFSLKVFYEQYF
TRBJ2-1	13	NA	TRBD1	TRBV29-1	TGCAGCGTTGGCCGGACAGGGAGCAATGAGCAGTTCTTC	CSVGRTGSNEQFF
TRBJ1-2	14	NA	NA	TRBV5-5	TGTGCCAGCAGCTTGTTACTAGGGAGTGATGGCTACACCTTC	CASSLLLGSDGYTF
TRBJ1-5	15	NA	NA	TRBV7-2	TGTGCCAGCAGCCCCGGGATCTTCATGAGGCAGCCCCAGCATTTT	CASSPGIFMRQPQHF
TRBJ2-7	16	few	NA	TRBV11-1	TGTGCCAGCAGAAGAACCCAGGGTCTAGGCTCCTACGAGCAGTACTTC	CASRRTQGLGSYEQYF
TRBJ2-4	19	NA	TRBD1	TRBV6-6	TGTGCCAGCAGTTACTCATCGAATATAAGGGGGCTCGCCAAAAACATTCAGTACTTC	CASSYSSNIRGLAKNIQYF
TRBJ1-1	15	NA	TRBD1	TRBV4-1	TGCGCCAGCAGCCAAGTGGGGACAGCGAACACTGAAGCTTTCTTT	CASSQVGTANTEAFF
TRBJ2-7	15	NA	NA	TRBV6-2/TRBV6-3	TGTGCCAGCAGTTACTGGACGGACAGAGGATACGAGCAGTACTTC	CASSYWTDRGYEQYF
TRBJ1-4	15	few	NA	TRBV4-3	TGCGCCAGCAGCCAAGACACGGACAAGCAAGAAAAACTGTTTTTT	CASSQDTDKQEKLFF
TRBJ1-1	15	NA	NA	TRBV5-5	TGTGCCAGCAGCTTGGTCCCTACCATGAACACTGAAGCTTTCTTT	CASSLVPTMNTEAFF
TRBJ1-2	14	NA	NA	TRBV7-3	TGTGCCAGCAGCCCACGCCGGACAGTCTATGGCCACACCTTC	CASSPRRTVYGHTF
TRBJ1-5	14	NA	TRBD1	TRBV20-1	TGCAGTGCGGGACAGGGGGCAAGAGGGCAGCCCCAGCATTTT	CSAGQGARGQPQHF
TRBJ1-2	13	NA	NA	TRBV9	TGTGCCAGCAGCGCAGGGGTGGGGCATGGCTACACCTTC	CASSAGVGHGYTF
TRBJ2-5	15	NA	NA	TRBV7-6	TGTGCCAGCAGCTTAGATACAGGGAGTCTAAAGACCCAGTACTTC	CASSLDTGSLKTQYF
TRBJ2-7	15	NA	NA	TRBV7-2	TGTGCCAGCAGCCAGGACTTGGGCAGAATCCACGAGCAGTACTTC	CASSQDLGRIHEQYF
TRBJ2-1	17	NA	TRBD1	TRBV4-1	TGCGCCAGCAGCCAACATACCCGGGACAGGGGATACAATGAGCAGTTCTTC	CASSQHTRDRGYNEQFF
TRBJ2-1	15	NA	TRBD1	TRBV7-8	TGTGCCAGCAGCCCCCAGGGGACAGGGGGCAGTGAGCAGTTCTTC	CASSPQGTGGSEQFF
TRBJ2-1	11	NA	NA	TRBV29-1	TGCAGCGCTAAACTGATCAATGAGCAGTTCTTC	CSAKLINEQFF
TRBJ1-4	15	few	NA	TRBV27	TGTGCCAGCAGTTTGCGACAGGAGGAAGGTGAAAAACTGTTTTTT	CASSLRQEEGEKLFF
TRBJ2-7	14	NA	TRBD2	TRBV5-1	TGCGCCAGCAGCTTTAGCGGGGGGCGGTACGAGCAGTACTTC	CASSFSGGRYEQYF
TRBJ2-5	13	few	NA	TRBV7-7	TGTGCTAGCAGCTTTTCAGGATCAGAGACCCAGTACTTC	CASSFSGSETQYF
TRBJ2-1	13	NA	NA	TRBV4-2	TGTGCCAGCAGCCCAAGTAGGGGCGTGGAGCAGTTCTTC	CASSPSRGVEQFF
TRBJ1-6	15	NA	TRBD1	TRBV20-1	TGCAGTGCTATTACAGGGGGCATGGGTAATTCACCCCTCCACTTT	CSAITGGMGNSPLHF
TRBJ1-2	14	NA	TRBD1	TRBV6-1	TGTGCCAGCAGTGAGGGACAGGGCTTCTATGGCTACACCTTC	CASSEGQGFYGYTF
TRBJ1-1	17	few	NA	TRBV7-2	TGTGCCAGCAGCTTAGGATCCCGGGGGCGGGTAGACACTGAAGCTTTCTTT	CASSLGSRGRVDTEAFF